Listed below are T cell receptor beta chains from one sample, sequenced in a study of CD8 T cells in ankylosing spondylitis. A single record per CDR3 protein comes from TCRdb applying MiXCR to the 5' RACE reads. The sample records about 460,000 distinct CDR3 sequences, roughly 5.3% being singletons. The specimen was blood, either unsorted or a sorted T cell fraction (not recorded which). The source of these receptors is a male donor with ankylosing spondylitis. Both conserved end residues are trimmed from each CDR3. Each record gives: J gene, V gene, D gene, CDR3 protein. A D gene is named only where the DNA matches it firmly.

j_gene: TRBJ2-5; v_gene: TRBV7-9; d_gene: .; CDR3aa: ASRGFDRQETQY
j_gene: TRBJ2-7; v_gene: TRBV5-1; d_gene: .; CDR3aa: ASSSRRSGEQY
j_gene: TRBJ2-4; v_gene: TRBV4-3; d_gene: .; CDR3aa: ASSQKLGPGHLNIQY
j_gene: TRBJ2-2; v_gene: TRBV28; d_gene: .; CDR3aa: ASSLAGAKGGELF
j_gene: TRBJ2-7; v_gene: TRBV13; d_gene: TRBD2; CDR3aa: ASSRRGGQYEQY
j_gene: TRBJ2-7; v_gene: TRBV7-2; d_gene: .; CDR3aa: ASSLAKGQLGY
j_gene: TRBJ2-5; v_gene: TRBV5-1; d_gene: .; CDR3aa: ASSSQETQY
j_gene: TRBJ1-1; v_gene: TRBV7-9; d_gene: .; CDR3aa: ASSTVVERGAF
j_gene: TRBJ2-1; v_gene: TRBV20-1; d_gene: TRBD1; CDR3aa: SALGQGSSYNEQF
j_gene: TRBJ2-7; v_gene: TRBV20-1; d_gene: .; CDR3aa: SARDRTGARDEQY
j_gene: TRBJ1-1; v_gene: TRBV12-3/TRBV12-4; d_gene: .; CDR3aa: ASSLGGLTEAF
j_gene: TRBJ1-6; v_gene: TRBV20-1; d_gene: .; CDR3aa: SASSTVISPLH
j_gene: TRBJ2-3; v_gene: TRBV29-1; d_gene: .; CDR3aa: SVAGSTADTQY
j_gene: TRBJ2-6; v_gene: TRBV7-2; d_gene: .; CDR3aa: ASSLMGVSGANVLT
j_gene: TRBJ2-2; v_gene: TRBV29-1; d_gene: .; CDR3aa: SVEKWDTGELF
j_gene: TRBJ2-7; v_gene: TRBV7-3; d_gene: .; CDR3aa: ASAPTGSPYEQY
j_gene: TRBJ1-6; v_gene: TRBV12-3/TRBV12-4; d_gene: .; CDR3aa: ASSLRGRNSPLH
j_gene: TRBJ2-7; v_gene: TRBV20-1; d_gene: .; CDR3aa: SALDRHGGY
j_gene: TRBJ1-2; v_gene: TRBV5-6; d_gene: TRBD1; CDR3aa: ASSLSGTGPLYGYT
j_gene: TRBJ2-1; v_gene: TRBV5-1; d_gene: .; CDR3aa: ASSLARQGNEQF
j_gene: TRBJ2-3; v_gene: TRBV5-1; d_gene: .; CDR3aa: ASSSSRATDTQY
j_gene: TRBJ2-1; v_gene: TRBV5-1; d_gene: .; CDR3aa: ASSGGGPGNEQF
j_gene: TRBJ2-7; v_gene: TRBV18; d_gene: .; CDR3aa: ASSKGVHSYEQY
j_gene: TRBJ2-7; v_gene: TRBV5-1; d_gene: .; CDR3aa: ASSPVGVYEQY
j_gene: TRBJ2-5; v_gene: TRBV20-1; d_gene: .; CDR3aa: SASISGGETQY
j_gene: TRBJ1-1; v_gene: TRBV27; d_gene: .; CDR3aa: ASSNLGQNTEAF
j_gene: TRBJ2-2; v_gene: TRBV6-1; d_gene: .; CDR3aa: ASRRVLNTGELF
j_gene: TRBJ1-1; v_gene: TRBV12-3/TRBV12-4; d_gene: TRBD1; CDR3aa: ASSAQGMNTEAF
j_gene: TRBJ2-7; v_gene: TRBV5-1; d_gene: TRBD2; CDR3aa: ASSPGGFYEQY
j_gene: TRBJ2-3; v_gene: TRBV9; d_gene: .; CDR3aa: ASSVEPHDTQY
j_gene: TRBJ1-1; v_gene: TRBV20-1; d_gene: .; CDR3aa: SARQKREVNTEAF
j_gene: TRBJ1-1; v_gene: TRBV20-1; d_gene: .; CDR3aa: SASSHTEAF
j_gene: TRBJ1-6; v_gene: TRBV10-3; d_gene: TRBD1; CDR3aa: AISGDRNSPLH
j_gene: TRBJ2-1; v_gene: TRBV7-9; d_gene: .; CDR3aa: ASSLGSRNEQF
j_gene: TRBJ1-1; v_gene: TRBV5-1; d_gene: .; CDR3aa: ASSLIGVGTEAF
j_gene: TRBJ2-1; v_gene: TRBV2; d_gene: TRBD2; CDR3aa: ASRGLAGALSGYNEQF